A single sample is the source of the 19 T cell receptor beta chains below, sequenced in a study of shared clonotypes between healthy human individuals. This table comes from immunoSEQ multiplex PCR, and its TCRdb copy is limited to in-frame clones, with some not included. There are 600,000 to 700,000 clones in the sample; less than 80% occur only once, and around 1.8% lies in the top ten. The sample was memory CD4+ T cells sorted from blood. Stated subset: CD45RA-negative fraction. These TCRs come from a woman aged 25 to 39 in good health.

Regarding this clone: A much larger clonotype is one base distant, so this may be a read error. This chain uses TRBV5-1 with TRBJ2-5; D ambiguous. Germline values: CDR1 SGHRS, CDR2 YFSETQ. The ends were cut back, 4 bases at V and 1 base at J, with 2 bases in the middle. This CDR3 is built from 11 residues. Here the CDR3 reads CASSVQETQYF. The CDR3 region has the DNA TGCGCCAGCAGCGTCCAAGAGACCCAGTACTTC.

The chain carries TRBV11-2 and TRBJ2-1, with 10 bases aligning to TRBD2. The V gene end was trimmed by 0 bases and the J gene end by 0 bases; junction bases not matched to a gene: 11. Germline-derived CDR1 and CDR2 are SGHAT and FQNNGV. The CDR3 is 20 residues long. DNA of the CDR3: TGTGCCAGCAGCTTAGATTTGGCTAGCGGGAGCCCCAGCTCCTACAATGAGCAGTTCTTC. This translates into CASSLDLASGSPSSYNEQFF.

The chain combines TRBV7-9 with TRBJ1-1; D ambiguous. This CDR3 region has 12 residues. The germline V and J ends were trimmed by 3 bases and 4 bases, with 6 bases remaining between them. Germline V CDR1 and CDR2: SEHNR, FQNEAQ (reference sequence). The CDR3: CASSFGRTEAFF. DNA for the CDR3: TGTGCCAGCAGCTTCGGGCGCACTGAAGCTTTCTTT.

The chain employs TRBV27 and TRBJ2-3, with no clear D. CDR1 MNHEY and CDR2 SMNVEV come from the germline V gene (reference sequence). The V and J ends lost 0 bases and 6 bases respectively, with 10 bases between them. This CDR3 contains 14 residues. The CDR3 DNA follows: TGTGCCAGCAGTTTATCCTGGTCAATTGATACGCAGTATTTT. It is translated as CASSLSWSIDTQYF.

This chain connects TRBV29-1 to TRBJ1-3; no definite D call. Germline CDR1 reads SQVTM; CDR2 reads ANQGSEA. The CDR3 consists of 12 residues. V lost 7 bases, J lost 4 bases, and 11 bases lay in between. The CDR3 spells CSARWEGNTIYF. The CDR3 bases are TGCAGCGCCCGATGGGAAGGAAACACCATATATTTT.

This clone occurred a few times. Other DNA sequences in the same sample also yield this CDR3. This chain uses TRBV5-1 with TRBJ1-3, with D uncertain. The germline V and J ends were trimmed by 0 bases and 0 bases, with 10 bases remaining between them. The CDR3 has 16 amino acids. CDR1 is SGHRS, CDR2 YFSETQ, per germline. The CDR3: CASSLGTGNSGNTIYF. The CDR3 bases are TGCGCCAGCAGCTTGGGGACCGGGAACTCTGGAAACACCATATATTTT. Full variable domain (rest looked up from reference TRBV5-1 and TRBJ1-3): KAGVTQTPRYLIKTRGQQVTLSCSPISGHRSVSWYQQTPGQGLQFLFEYFSETQRNKGNFPGRFSGRQFSNSRSEMNVSTLELGDSALYLCASSLGTGNSGNTIYFGEGSWLTVV.

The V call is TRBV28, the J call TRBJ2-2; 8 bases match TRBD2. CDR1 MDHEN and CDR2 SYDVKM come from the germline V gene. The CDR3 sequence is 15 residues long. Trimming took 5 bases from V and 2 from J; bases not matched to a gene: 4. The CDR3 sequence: CASSDSGTNTGELFF. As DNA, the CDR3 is TGTGCCAGCAGTGATAGCGGGACCAACACCGGGGAGCTGTTTTTT.

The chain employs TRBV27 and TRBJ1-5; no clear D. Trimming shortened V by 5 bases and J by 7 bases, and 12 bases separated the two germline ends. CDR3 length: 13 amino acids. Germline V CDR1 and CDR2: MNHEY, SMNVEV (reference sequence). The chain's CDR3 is CASSTTYGQPQHF. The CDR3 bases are TGTGCCAGCAGTACAACCTACGGGCAGCCCCAGCATTTT.

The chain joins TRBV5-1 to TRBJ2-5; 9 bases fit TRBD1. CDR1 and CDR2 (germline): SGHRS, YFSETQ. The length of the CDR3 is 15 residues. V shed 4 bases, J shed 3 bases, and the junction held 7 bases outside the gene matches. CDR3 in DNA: TGCGCCAGCAGCCAGTATACAGGGGGCGAAGAGACCCAGTACTTC. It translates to CASSQYTGGEETQYF.

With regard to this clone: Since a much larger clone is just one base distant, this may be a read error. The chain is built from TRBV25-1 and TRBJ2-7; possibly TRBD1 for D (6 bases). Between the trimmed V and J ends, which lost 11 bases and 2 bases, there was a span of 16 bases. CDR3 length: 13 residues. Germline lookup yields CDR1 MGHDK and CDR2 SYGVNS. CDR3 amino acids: CAGTSRQAYEQYF. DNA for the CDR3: TGTGCCGGCACCTCTCGACAGGCCTACGAGCAGTACTTC.

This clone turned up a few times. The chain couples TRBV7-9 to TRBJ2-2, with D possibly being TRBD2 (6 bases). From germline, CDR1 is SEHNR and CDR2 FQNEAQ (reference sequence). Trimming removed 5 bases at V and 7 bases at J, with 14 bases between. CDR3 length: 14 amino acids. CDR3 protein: CASSPGLRDGELFF. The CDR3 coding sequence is TGTGCCAGCAGCCCGGGACTTCGGGACGGGGAGCTGTTTTTT.

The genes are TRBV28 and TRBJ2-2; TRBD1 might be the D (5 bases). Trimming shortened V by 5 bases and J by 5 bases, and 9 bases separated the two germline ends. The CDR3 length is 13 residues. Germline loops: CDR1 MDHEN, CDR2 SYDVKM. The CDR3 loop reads CASSVTVTGELFF. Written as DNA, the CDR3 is TGTGCCAGCAGTGTGACAGTTACCGGGGAGCTGTTTTTT.

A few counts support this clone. The CDR3 protein is CASSSITDRGYEKLFF. The CDR3 DNA reads as TGTGCCAGCAGTTCAATTACGGACAGGGGGTACGAAAAACTGTTTTTT. The rearrangement links TRBV6-6 to TRBJ1-4; 10 nucleotides agree with TRBD1. The CDR3 has 16 amino acids. With V trimmed by 4 bases and J by 8 bases, 10 bases remained unmatched. Germline V gene data show CDR1 as MNHNY and CDR2 as SVGAGI (reference sequence).

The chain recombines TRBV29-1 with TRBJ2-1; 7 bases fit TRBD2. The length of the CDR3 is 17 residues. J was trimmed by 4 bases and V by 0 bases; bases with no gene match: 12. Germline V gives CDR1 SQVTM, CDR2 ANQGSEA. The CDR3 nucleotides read TGCAGCGTTGAAGATCCAATGAAGGGACTACGTTACAATGAGCAGTTCTTC. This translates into CSVEDPMKGLRYNEQFF.

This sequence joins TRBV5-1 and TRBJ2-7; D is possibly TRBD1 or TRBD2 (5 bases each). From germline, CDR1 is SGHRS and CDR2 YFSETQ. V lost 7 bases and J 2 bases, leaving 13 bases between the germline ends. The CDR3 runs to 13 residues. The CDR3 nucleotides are TGCGCCAGCGCACGGGACGACCCCTACGAGCAGTACTTC. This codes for CASARDDPYEQYF.

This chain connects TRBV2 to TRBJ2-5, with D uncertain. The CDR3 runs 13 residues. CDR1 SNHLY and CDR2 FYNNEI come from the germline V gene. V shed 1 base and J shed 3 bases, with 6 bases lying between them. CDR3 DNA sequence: TGTGCCAGCAGTGAAGACAGTGAAGAGACCCAGTACTTC. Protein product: CASSEDSEETQYF.

CDR3 DNA: TGCGCCAGCAGCTCGGTACCGGGGACCACCGGGGAGCTGTTTTTT. This sequence encodes CASSSVPGTTGELFF. V gene TRBV5-1 combines with J gene TRBJ2-2, with D perhaps given as TRBD1 or TRBD2 (5 bases each). V was trimmed by 3 bases and J by 4 bases, leaving 13 bases between them. The length of the CDR3 is 15 residues. The V gene's germline CDR1 is SGHRS and CDR2 YFSETQ.

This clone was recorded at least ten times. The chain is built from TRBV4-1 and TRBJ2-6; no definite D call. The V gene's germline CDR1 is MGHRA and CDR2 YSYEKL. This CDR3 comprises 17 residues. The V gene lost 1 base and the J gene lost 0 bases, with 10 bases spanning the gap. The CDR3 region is CASSQVHASSGANVLTF. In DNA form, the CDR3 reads TGCGCCAGCAGCCAAGTTCATGCGTCCTCTGGGGCCAACGTCCTGACTTTC.

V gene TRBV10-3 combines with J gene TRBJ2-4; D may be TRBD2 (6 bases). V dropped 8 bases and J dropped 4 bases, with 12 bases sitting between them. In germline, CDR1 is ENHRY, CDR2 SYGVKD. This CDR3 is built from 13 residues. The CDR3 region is CAISTGDKNIQYF. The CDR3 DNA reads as TGTGCCATCTCGACGGGAGATAAAAACATTCAGTACTTC.